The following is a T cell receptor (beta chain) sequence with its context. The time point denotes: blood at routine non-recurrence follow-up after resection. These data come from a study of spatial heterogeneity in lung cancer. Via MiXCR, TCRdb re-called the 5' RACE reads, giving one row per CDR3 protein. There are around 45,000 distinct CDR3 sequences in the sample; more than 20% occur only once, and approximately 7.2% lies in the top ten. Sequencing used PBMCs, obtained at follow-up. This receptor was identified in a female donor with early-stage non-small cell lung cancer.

The chain's CDR3 is CSADGGTYNSPLHF. The DNA of the CDR3 is TGCAGTGCCGACGGGGGAACCTATAATTCACCCCTCCACTTT. J is TRBJ1-6 and V is TRBV20-1, with a weak D call TRBD1 (5 bases). Germline V gene sequence: CDR1 DFQATT, CDR2 SNEGSKA (reference sequence). The CDR3 length is 14 residues. V was clipped by 6 bases and J by 2 bases, with 11 bases between them.